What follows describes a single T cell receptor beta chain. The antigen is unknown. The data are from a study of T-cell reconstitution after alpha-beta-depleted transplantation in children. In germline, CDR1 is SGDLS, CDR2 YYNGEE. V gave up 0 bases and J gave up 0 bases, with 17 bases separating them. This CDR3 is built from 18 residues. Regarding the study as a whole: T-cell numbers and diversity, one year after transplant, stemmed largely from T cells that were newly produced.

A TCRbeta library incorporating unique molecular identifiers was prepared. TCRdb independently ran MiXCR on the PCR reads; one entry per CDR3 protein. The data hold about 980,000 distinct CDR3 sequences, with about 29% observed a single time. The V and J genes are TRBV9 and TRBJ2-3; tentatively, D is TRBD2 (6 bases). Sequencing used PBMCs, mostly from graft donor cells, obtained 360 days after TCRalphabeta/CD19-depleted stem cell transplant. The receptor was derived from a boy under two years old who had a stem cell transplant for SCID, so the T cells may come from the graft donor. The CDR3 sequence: CASSVGRETWGSTDTQYF. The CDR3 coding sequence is TGTGCCAGCAGCGTAGGGAGGGAGACTTGGGGTAGCACAGATACGCAGTATTTT.